This T cell receptor (beta chain) was retrieved from a study of metastatic and nonmetastatic thyroid tumors. Overall study: Repertoire data that came from the blood and tumor or nodule tissue of malignant and benign thyroid patients were compared. Study results and limitations: The reported finding was significantly higher TCR beta diversity in malignant thyroid tumors relative to benign nodules, in blood and tumor.

Unmatched junction bases numbered 0, after V lost 5 bases and J lost 4 bases. This CDR3 comprises 11 residues. Germline V gene sequence: CDR1 GTSNPN, CDR2 SVGIG (reference sequence). Relative to its sample, this clone is medium-sized. Its antigen is not known. TCRdb re-called the PCR reads through MiXCR. The sample records approximately 10,000 clones, 35% being singletons. Prior to thyroid surgery, none of the patients had received any treatment. This TCR came from a female donor with papillary thyroid cancer or a benign thyroid nodule (not recorded which). Some clones in this sample may be carry-over from other donors' samples. The specimen was tumor tissue. This chain links TRBV30 with TRBJ1-2; TRBD1 matches 8 bases. The CDR3 DNA follows: TGTGCCTGGGACAGGGGCTATGGCTACACCTTC. It translates to CAWDRGYGYTF.